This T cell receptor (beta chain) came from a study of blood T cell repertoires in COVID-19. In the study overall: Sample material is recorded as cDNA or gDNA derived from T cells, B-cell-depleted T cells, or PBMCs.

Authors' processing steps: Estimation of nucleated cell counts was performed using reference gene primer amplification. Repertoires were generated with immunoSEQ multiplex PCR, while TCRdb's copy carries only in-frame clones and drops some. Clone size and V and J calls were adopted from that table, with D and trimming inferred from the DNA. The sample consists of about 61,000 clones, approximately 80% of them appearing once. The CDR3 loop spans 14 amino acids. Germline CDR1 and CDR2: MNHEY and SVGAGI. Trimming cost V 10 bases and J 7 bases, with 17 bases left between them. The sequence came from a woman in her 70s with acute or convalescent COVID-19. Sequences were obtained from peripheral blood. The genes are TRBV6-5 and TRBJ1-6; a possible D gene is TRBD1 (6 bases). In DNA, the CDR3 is TGTGCCACCAACTACAGGGAGGGGAATTCACCCCTCCACTTT. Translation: CATNYREGNSPLHF.